Listed here are 5 T cell receptor beta chains from one sample, sequenced in a study of T cell responses to AZD1222 COVID-19 vaccine. Only in-frame clones appear in the TCRdb table, and some are missing; sequencing was by immunoSEQ multiplex PCR. This table has around 160,000 clones, approximately 89% appearing once. The specimen comprised peripheral blood, sampled on day 0 of AZD1222 vaccination. All receptors come from an adult in good health.

Turning to this clone: The same CDR3 also results from other DNA sequences found in this sample. The genes are TRBV7-2 and TRBJ1-5; 7 bases match TRBD1. This CDR3 region has 14 residues. J was trimmed by 6 bases and V by 5 bases; bases with no gene match: 7. Per the germline V gene, CDR1 is SGHTA and CDR2 is FQGNSA. Written as DNA, the CDR3 is TGTGCCAGCAGCCCAGACAGGGTGGGTCAGCCCCAGCATTTT. Translating it yields CASSPDRVGQPQHF.

The gene calls are TRBV7-2 and TRBJ2-3; 10 bases line up with TRBD2. The CDR3 has 17 residues. Germline V gives CDR1 SGHTA, CDR2 FQGNSA. Unmatched junction bases numbered 8, after V lost 1 base and J lost 4 bases. The CDR3 reads CASSLVLAGVGADTQYF. CDR3 in DNA: TGTGCCAGCAGCTTAGTTCTAGCGGGGGTCGGGGCAGATACGCAGTATTTT.

This rearrangement joins TRBV12-2 to TRBJ2-7. TRBV12-2 is a pseudogene. The length of the CDR3 is 16 residues. CDR3 nucleotide sequence: TGTGCAAGTCGCGCAAAGGGGGGCTCTCAGCTATACGAGCAGTACTTC. Protein: CASRAKGGSQLYEQYF.

V gene TRBV28 combines with J gene TRBJ2-1, with 9 bases aligning to TRBD2. This CDR3 is 12 amino acids long. The V gene's germline CDR1 is MDHEN and CDR2 SYDVKM. V trimming: 6 bases; J trimming: 10 bases; junction bases outside the gene matches: 4. The CDR3 DNA reads TGTGCCAGCAGAACGGGGACTAGCGAGCAGTTCTTC. Translated: CASRTGTSEQFF.

This chain connects TRBV30 to TRBJ1-3; D possibly corresponds to TRBD1 (5 bases). Germline lookup yields CDR1 GTSNPN and CDR2 SVGIG (reference sequence). Deletions cut 3 bases from V and 3 bases from J, with 6 bases between. This CDR3 is built from 12 residues. The CDR3 reads CAWRRGGNTIYF. The CDR3 DNA reads TGTGCCTGGAGAAGGGGTGGAAACACCATATATTTT.